Detailed here is one T cell receptor beta chain. With 60 Vbeta and 13 Jbeta primers, the PCR was carried out. Sequencing was performed with immunoSEQ multiplex PCR; in TCRdb, only in-frame clones are kept and a portion is missing. The sample has some 140,000 clones, roughly 80% seen once. V trimming: 0 bases; J trimming: 2 bases; junction bases outside the gene matches: 6. The CDR3 spans 16 residues. Germline V gives CDR1 LNHNV, CDR2 YYDKDF (reference sequence). The data are from a study of cytomegalovirus exposure and HLA in healthy donors. This TCR was sampled from a man aged 45-60 years in good health and CMV-seronegative. Sequenced sample: PBMCs. This chain uses TRBV15 with TRBJ2-5; 7 bases fit TRBD1. CDR3 loop: CATSRDRARGQETQYF. The DNA of the CDR3 is TGTGCCACCAGCAGAGATCGGGCCAGGGGGCAAGAGACCCAGTACTTC.